Listed here are 19 T cell receptor beta chains from one sample, sequenced in a study of cytotoxic CD8 clonotypes in ibrutinib-treated CLL. Generated by immunoSEQ multiplex PCR, the TCRdb table keeps only in-frame clones and is missing some. The sample gives tens of thousands of clones, more than 70% of which show up once; around 5% is in the top ten. Specimen: PBMCs, collected before ibrutinib treatment. All receptors come from a human donor with chronic lymphocytic leukemia.

In this sample, this clone turned up a few times. The chain employs TRBV5-1 and TRBJ1-2, with D perhaps TRBD1 (5 bases). The V gene's germline CDR1 is SGHRS and CDR2 YFSETQ. CDR3 length equals 14 residues. V lost 4 bases, J lost 2 bases, and 12 bases lay in between. The CDR3 region is CASSPRDRNYGYTF. CDR3 bases: TGCGCCAGCAGCCCAAGGGACCGCAACTATGGCTACACCTTC.

This chain links TRBV10-3 with TRBJ2-5; 8 nucleotides align to TRBD1. Germline V lookup: CDR1 ENHRY, CDR2 SYGVKD. J was trimmed by 3 bases and V by 6 bases; bases with no gene match: 3. CDR3 length equals 13 residues. The CDR3 bases are TGTGCCATCAGACAGGACAGGGAAGAGACCCAGTACTTC. Translated, it gives CAIRQDREETQYF.

The chain has TRBV18 and TRBJ2-7; the D is unclear. V dropped 3 bases and J dropped 3 bases, with 15 bases sitting between them. Germline loops: CDR1 KGHSH, CDR2 LQKENI. CDR3 length equals 15 residues. The CDR3 bases are TGTGCCAGCTCACCCGCCGCGGAGATGTTCTACGAGCAGTACTTC. Translated, it gives CASSPAAEMFYEQYF.

The chain uses TRBV30 and TRBJ1-5; TRBD1 matches 9 bases. The J segment lost 7 bases and the V segment lost 1 base, leaving 2 bases of the junction unmatched. This CDR3 spans 13 amino acids. CDR1 is GTSNPN and CDR2 is SVGIG in the germline V gene (reference sequence). The CDR3: CAWSGDREQPQHF. As DNA, the CDR3 is TGTGCCTGGAGTGGGGACAGGGAACAGCCCCAGCATTTT.

The rearrangement links TRBV10-2 to TRBJ2-7; D perhaps matches TRBD1 (5 bases). Looked up from germline, CDR1 is WSHSY and CDR2 is SAAADI. Trimming cost V 6 bases and J 0 bases, with 9 bases left between them. This CDR3 is built from 13 residues. CDR3 protein: CASRNRNSYEQYF. For the CDR3, the DNA is TGCGCCAGCAGGAACAGGAACTCCTACGAGCAGTACTTC.

The rearrangement uses TRBV5-1 and TRBJ2-1, with 8 bases fitting TRBD1. CDR1 SGHRS and CDR2 YFSETQ come from the germline V gene. This CDR3 spans 16 amino acids. J was trimmed by 4 bases and V by 3 bases; bases with no gene match: 9. The CDR3 DNA sequence: TGCGCCAGCAGCTCCCGGACAGGGAACCCATACAATGAGCAGTTCTTC. Protein sequence: CASSSRTGNPYNEQFF.

V usage is TRBV4-1 and J usage is TRBJ1-3, with no clear D. The CDR3 covers 15 residues. Germline V lookup: CDR1 MGHRA, CDR2 YSYEKL. With 0 bases removed from V and 4 bases from J, the gap between germline ends came to 10 bases. The CDR3 DNA reads TGCGCCAGCAGCCAAGACGGGCCTTCGGGAAACACCATATATTTT. Protein sequence: CASSQDGPSGNTIYF.

V usage is TRBV19 and J usage is TRBJ1-1, with a tentative D call TRBD1 (5 bases). Between the trimmed V and J ends, which lost 1 base and 2 bases, there was a span of 14 bases. Germline V CDR1 and CDR2: LNHDA, SQIVND (reference sequence). CDR3 size: 16 residues. The CDR3 protein is CASSIGWAGPNTEAFF. CDR3 bases: TGTGCCAGTAGTATAGGGTGGGCAGGGCCTAACACTGAAGCTTTCTTT. Filled out from reference TRBV19 and TRBJ1-1, the complete variable domain reads DGGITQSPKYLFRKEGQNVTLSCEQNLNHDAMYWYRQDPGQGLRLIYYSQIVNDFQKGDIAEGYSVSREKKESFPLTVTSAQKNPTAFYLCASSIGWAGPNTEAFFGQGTRLTVV.

The V call is TRBV19, the J call TRBJ1-1; D remains ambiguous. This CDR3 spans 15 amino acids. Per the germline V gene, CDR1 is LNHDA and CDR2 is SQIVND (reference sequence). Trimming cost V 1 base and J 1 base, with 10 bases left between them. The CDR3 spells CASSIGGVGNTEAFF. In DNA, the CDR3 is TGTGCCAGTAGTATAGGGGGAGTAGGGAACACTGAAGCTTTCTTT.

CDR3 DNA sequence: TGTGCCTGGTTAAAGAGGGACTTTCAAGGAACTAACTATGGCTACACCTTC. As protein: CAWLKRDFQGTNYGYTF. The rearrangement joins TRBV30 to TRBJ1-2; the D gene is possibly TRBD1 (5 bases). The germline V gene has CDR1 GTSNPN and CDR2 SVGIG (reference sequence). This CDR3 has 17 residues. V lost 5 bases and J lost 0, with 22 bases in between.

The chain couples TRBV30 to TRBJ1-2; D unclear. V was shortened by 3 bases and J by 1 base, with 9 bases between the two germline ends. This CDR3 region has 13 residues. The V gene's germline CDR1 is GTSNPN and CDR2 SVGIG (reference sequence). The CDR3 region is CAWRGQLNYGYTF. DNA for the CDR3: TGTGCCTGGAGGGGCCAACTTAACTATGGCTACACCTTC.

This chain connects TRBV5-1 to TRBJ2-1; 15 nucleotides agree with TRBD2. Germline lookup yields CDR1 SGHRS and CDR2 YFSETQ. CDR3 length equals 18 residues. Germline trimming cut 0 bases from V and 4 bases from J; bases unmatched to any gene: 5. The CDR3 loop is CASSLARTSGREYNEQFF. DNA for the CDR3: TGCGCCAGCAGCTTGGCGAGGACTAGCGGGAGGGAGTACAATGAGCAGTTCTTC.

The chain recombines TRBV7-6 with TRBJ2-5; perhaps TRBD1 as D (7 bases). The CDR3 contains 15 residues. Trimming cost V 1 base and J 5 bases, with 14 bases left between them. The germline V gene has CDR1 SGHVS and CDR2 FNYEAQ. CDR3 in DNA: TGTGCCAGCAGCTTAGTGCAGGGGGGACGGGAGACCCAGTACTTC. Protein: CASSLVQGGRETQYF.

This clone has a single count. V usage is TRBV5-6 and J usage is TRBJ1-2, with 10 bases lining up with TRBD1. With 4 bases clipped from V and 4 bases from J, the junction kept 7 bases outside the gene matches. In germline, CDR1 is SGHDT, CDR2 YYEEEE. The CDR3 has 15 amino acids. The CDR3 DNA reads TGTGCCAGCAGCGGGACAGACAGGGGGCCCTATGGCTACACCTTC. Translation gives CASSGTDRGPYGYTF.

The V and J genes are TRBV6-5 and TRBJ1-1, with 10 bases that match TRBD1. Trimming at V came to 8 bases and at J to 5 bases, leaving 2 bases not matched to a gene. The CDR3 consists of 12 residues. The germline V gene has CDR1 MNHEY and CDR2 SVGAGI. The CDR3 spells CASGTGVTEAFF. Written as DNA, the CDR3 is TGTGCCAGCGGGACAGGGGTTACTGAAGCTTTCTTT.

This chain links TRBV5-1 with TRBJ2-7; possibly TRBD1 for D (6 bases). Germline V gene lookup returns CDR1 SGHRS and CDR2 YFSETQ. Trimming cost V 3 bases and J 5 bases, with 9 bases left between them. This CDR3 comprises 12 residues. CDR3 coding DNA: TGCGCCAGCAGCTATAACAGGGACGAGCAGTACTTC. Translated: CASSYNRDEQYF. Full variable domain (missing parts from reference TRBV5-1 and TRBJ2-7): KAGVTQTPRYLIKTRGQQVTLSCSPISGHRSVSWYQQTPGQGLQFLFEYFSETQRNKGNFPGRFSGRQFSNSRSEMNVSTLELGDSALYLCASSYNRDEQYFGPGTRLTVT.

The chain links TRBV2 to TRBJ1-5; a possible D gene is TRBD1 (6 bases). In germline, CDR1 is SNHLY, CDR2 FYNNEI. The CDR3 is 14 residues long. With 3 bases removed from V and 6 bases from J, the gap between germline ends came to 12 bases. Here the CDR3 DNA reads TGTGCCAGCAGTGACTGGACAGAAAGTCAGCCCCAGCATTTT. The encoded protein is CASSDWTESQPQHF.

V is TRBV6-5 and J is TRBJ2-7; 9 bases map to TRBD1. J gave up 5 bases and V 6 bases, and 11 bases lay outside the gene matches. The germline V gene has CDR1 MNHEY and CDR2 SVGAGI. The CDR3 totals 15 residues. The CDR3 sequence is CASRPYRDRVHEQYF. CDR3 bases: TGTGCCAGCAGACCCTACCGGGACAGGGTCCACGAGCAGTACTTC.

This chain uses TRBV4-1 with TRBJ2-1; 9 bases are shared with TRBD2. The CDR3 extends over 18 amino acids. Looked up from germline, CDR1 is MGHRA and CDR2 is YSYEKL. The V segment lost 2 bases and the J segment 7 bases; nucleotides outside the gene matches: 15. The CDR3 DNA reads TGCGCCAGCAGCCAACCCCGAGCCCCGGGCGGGGGGGAGAATGAGCAGTTCTTC. The encoded protein is CASSQPRAPGGGENEQFF.